In this sample, the clone carrying this T cell receptor (beta chain) is medium-sized. Produced via immunoSEQ multiplex PCR; TCRdb's table is partial and in-frame only. Here the sample spans 15,000 to 20,000 clones, around 85% being singletons. The data derive from a study of T cells in tumors after PD-1 blockade. V gave up 2 bases and J gave up 4 bases, with 11 bases separating them. Looked up from germline, CDR1 is MDHEN and CDR2 is SYDVKM. This CDR3 contains 15 residues. Sequencing used PBMCs, obtained after anti-PD-1 therapy. This clonotype originated in a human donor with advanced basal cell or squamous cell carcinoma (not recorded which). The chain couples TRBV28 to TRBJ2-2; D possibly corresponds to TRBD1 (5 bases). DNA for the CDR3: TGTGCCAGCAGTTTACCAGGGCGGCGCACCGGGGAGCTGTTTTTT. The encoded protein is CASSLPGRRTGELFF.